The 22 T cell receptor beta chains listed next were all sequenced from one sample in a study of naive and memory T cell subsets. Study-level findings and limits: Especially in CD8 cells, naive repertoires contained a few larger clonotypes, possibly CD45RA-re-expressing memory cells.

Their specific antigens are unknown. An equimolar mix of two oligonucleotides served as the beta constant-region primer for TRBC1 and TRBC2. Four rounds of PCR amplified the ligated cDNA using nested alpha and beta constant-region primers plus SP2. TCRdb analysed the UMI-ligation and nested PCR reads with MiXCR anew, one entry per CDR3 protein. This table has some 110,000 distinct CDR3 sequences, about 14% appearing once. Specimen: naive CD8+ T cells from blood. Source of these receptors: a human donor in good health.

The V call is TRBV12-3 or TRBV12-4, the J call TRBJ2-1, with D unclear. The CDR3 consists of 12 residues. With 1 base removed from V and 14 bases from J, the gap between germline ends came to 12 bases. This CDR3 reads CASSLGRTKEFF. Written as DNA, the CDR3 is TGTGCCAGCAGTTTAGGACGGACCAAGGAGTTCTTC.

This clonotype was seen repeatedly, ten times or more. In DNA, the CDR3 is TGTGCCAGCACCCCCGCCGGGCTCTATGGCTACACCTTC. Translated, it gives CASTPAGLYGYTF. V is TRBV12-3 or TRBV12-4 and J is TRBJ1-2; D is undetermined. V dropped 7 bases and J dropped 4 bases, with 13 bases sitting between them. The CDR3 covers 13 residues.

This clonotype has a handful of counts. This chain uses TRBV4-3 with TRBJ2-3; D ambiguous. CDR3 size: 17 residues. V lost 0 bases and J 0 bases, leaving 13 bases between the germline ends. In germline, CDR1 is LGHNA, CDR2 YSLEER. CDR3 region: CASSQDRLPSSTDTQYF. The CDR3 region has the DNA TGCGCCAGCAGCCAAGATAGGCTACCTTCTAGCACAGATACGCAGTATTTT.

J is TRBJ2-2 and V is TRBV12-3 or TRBV12-4; D is ambiguous. The CDR3 length is 14 residues. V shed 3 bases and J shed 4 bases, with 9 bases lying between them. CDR3 sequence reads: CASSFWGLTGELFF. The CDR3 bases are TGTGCCAGCAGTTTTTGGGGTCTCACCGGGGAGCTGTTTTTT.

This clonotype was picked up a small number of times. V and J are TRBV7-8 and TRBJ2-1, with TRBD2 matching 10 bases. This CDR3 region has 16 residues. Per germline, CDR1 SGHVS and CDR2 FQNEAQ. V trimming: 2 bases; J trimming: 8 bases; junction bases outside the gene matches: 9. The CDR3 coding sequence is TGTGCCAGCAGCTTATTGAGCGGGGGGGTATTCCATGAGCAGTTCTTC. This codes for CASSLLSGGVFHEQFF. The entire variable domain, with the rest obtained from reference TRBV7-8 and TRBJ2-1, is as follows: GAGVSQSPRYKVAKRGQDVALRCDPISGHVSLFWYQQALGQGPEFLTYFQNEAQLDKSGLPSDRFFAERPEGSVSTLKIQRTQQEDSAVYLCASSLLSGGVFHEQFFGPGTRLTVL.

Ten or more counts support this clonotype. V is TRBV7-3 and J is TRBJ1-1, with D uncertain. V was trimmed by 3 bases and J by 2 bases, leaving 7 bases between them. Germline V gene sequence: CDR1 SGHTA, CDR2 FQGTGA. This CDR3 is built from 13 residues. This CDR3 reads CASSFLDNTEAFF. Written as DNA, the CDR3 is TGTGCCAGCAGCTTTTTAGATAACACTGAAGCTTTCTTT.

The J gene is TRBJ2-3, the V gene TRBV11-2; 9 positions match TRBD2. The germline V gene encodes CDR1 SGHAT and CDR2 FQNNGV. CDR3 length: 20 residues. J lost 0 bases, V lost 0 bases, and 13 bases had no gene match. In DNA form, the CDR3 reads TGTGCCAGCAGCTTAGATCTCGCCTTGGGAACTAGCGGGAGCACAGATACGCAGTATTTT. It yields the protein CASSLDLALGTSGSTDTQYF.

The chain carries TRBV29-1 and TRBJ2-6; D is uncertain. This CDR3 has 20 residues. With 4 bases removed from V and 0 bases from J, the gap between germline ends came to 25 bases. Germline lookup yields CDR1 SQVTM and CDR2 ANQGSEA. The CDR3 DNA reads TGCAGCGTTGTCAGTTTAAGTGTGGTAATACGCGGCTCTGGGGCCAACGTCCTGACTTTC. As protein: CSVVSLSVVIRGSGANVLTF.

This chain links TRBV7-9 with TRBJ2-1; a possible D gene is TRBD2 (5 bases). V was trimmed by 8 bases and J by 5 bases, leaving 22 bases between them. Germline-derived CDR1 and CDR2 are SEHNR and FQNEAQ (reference sequence). The CDR3 is made up of 16 amino acids. As DNA, the CDR3 is TGTGCCAGCGGCCCGACCGCCGGGGAACTCGACAATGAGCAGTTCTTC. Its protein product is CASGPTAGELDNEQFF.

This clonotype was found many times. The chain uses TRBV29-1 and TRBJ1-1; D unresolved. Between the trimmed V and J ends, which lost 4 bases and 4 bases, there was a span of 7 bases. CDR3 size: 11 residues. The V gene's germline CDR1 is SQVTM and CDR2 ANQGSEA. CDR3 in amino acids: CSVVRGTEAFF. In DNA form, the CDR3 reads TGCAGCGTTGTCCGGGGCACTGAAGCTTTCTTT. Drawing the rest from reference TRBV29-1 and TRBJ1-1, the complete variable domain is SAVISQKPSRDICQRGTSLTIQCQVDSQVTMMFWYRQQPGQSLTLIATANQGSEATYESGFVIDKFPISRPNLTFSTLTVSNMSPEDSSIYLCSVVRGTEAFFGQGTRLTVV.

V and J are TRBV12-3 or TRBV12-4 and TRBJ1-5, with D uncertain. Between the trimmed V and J ends, which lost 6 bases and 10 bases, there was a span of 19 bases. The CDR3 sequence is 14 residues long. CDR3: CASSSGEGFHPQHF. In DNA form, the CDR3 reads TGTGCCAGCAGCTCCGGGGAGGGTTTTCACCCCCAGCATTTT.

This clonotype was found a few times. The J gene is TRBJ2-2, the V gene TRBV29-1; D may be TRBD1 (6 bases). V was cut by 6 bases and J by 1 base, with 12 bases left in between. The CDR3 sequence is 14 residues long. CDR1 and CDR2 (germline): SQVTM, ANQGSEA. The CDR3 bases are TGCAGCGTGGGGAAGGGACAGAACACCGGGGAGCTGTTTTTT. Translation gives CSVGKGQNTGELFF.

This clonotype was recorded many times. The rearrangement uses TRBV6-2 or TRBV6-3 and TRBJ2-1, with D tentatively TRBD1 or TRBD2 (5 bases each). The CDR3 contains 12 residues. The germline V gene encodes CDR1 MNHEY and CDR2 SVGEGT. V dropped 6 bases and J dropped 8 bases, with 11 bases sitting between them. As DNA, the CDR3 is TGTGCCAGCAGCCTTCAGGGAGATGAGCAGTTCTTC. Translation: CASSLQGDEQFF.

The V call is TRBV6-5, the J call TRBJ2-3, with 13 bases aligning to TRBD2. CDR1 is MNHEY, CDR2 SVGAGI, per germline. Losses at the gene ends were 5 bases for V and 4 bases for J; bases not matched to a gene: 3. The CDR3 has 15 amino acids. The CDR3 DNA follows: TGTGCCAGCAGTCAACTAGCGGGAGGGGCAGATACGCAGTATTTT. This codes for CASSQLAGGADTQYF.

This clonotype was observed at least ten times. The rearrangement links TRBV4-2 to TRBJ1-2; D not certain. CDR1 is LGHNA and CDR2 is YNFKEQ in the germline V gene. The CDR3 totals 14 residues. The germline V and J ends were trimmed by 2 bases and 4 bases, with 11 bases remaining between them. For the CDR3, the DNA is TGTGCCAGCAGCCAAAGCGGTAGTGGCTATGGCTACACCTTC. Translation: CASSQSGSGYGYTF.

This clonotype appeared many times. The chain recombines TRBV30 with TRBJ1-1; 7 nucleotides agree with TRBD1. This CDR3 comprises 18 residues. CDR1 is GTSNPN and CDR2 is SVGIG in the germline V gene (reference sequence). J lost 3 bases, V lost 2 bases, and 18 bases had no gene match. The CDR3 loop reads CAWSPTDREGDMDTEAFF. The CDR3, as DNA: TGTGCCTGGAGTCCAACCGACAGGGAGGGTGATATGGACACTGAAGCTTTCTTT.

This chain connects TRBV6-6 to TRBJ1-2, with D possibly matching TRBD1 (5 bases). The CDR3 loop spans 14 amino acids. Germline loops: CDR1 MNHNY, CDR2 SVGAGI (reference sequence). Trimming left V 0 bases short and J 7 bases short, with 12 bases between. CDR3 region: CASSYSRDEAGYTF. For the CDR3, the DNA is TGTGCCAGCAGTTACTCGAGGGACGAAGCTGGCTACACCTTC.

The J gene is TRBJ2-7, the V gene TRBV4-1; 8 bases fit TRBD1. The J segment lost 4 bases and the V segment lost 4 bases, leaving 9 bases of the junction unmatched. Germline V CDR1 and CDR2: MGHRA, YSYEKL. CDR3 length: 15 residues. The CDR3 nucleotides read TGCGCCAGCAGCCCCGGACAGGGACGACAATACGAGCAGTACTTC. It translates to CASSPGQGRQYEQYF.

This clonotype was counted at least ten times. The genes are TRBV24-1 and TRBJ2-2; 9 bases match TRBD1. The junction had 6 bases not matched to a gene; V was cut back by 2 bases and J by 6 bases. The germline gives CDR1 KGHDR, CDR2 SFDVKD. This CDR3 spans 16 amino acids. CDR3 coding DNA: TGTGCCACCAGTGATTCCGGGACAGGGATAGCCGGGGAGCTGTTTTTT. Translation gives CATSDSGTGIAGELFF.

This clonotype appeared a single time. The chain recombines TRBV18 with TRBJ1-4, with a tentative D call TRBD1 (5 bases). The CDR3 is 14 amino acids. V shed 4 bases and J shed 6 bases, with 12 bases lying between them. From germline, CDR1 is KGHSH and CDR2 LQKENI. The CDR3 DNA sequence: TGTGCCAGCTCACGGGGGGACTCAGATGAAAAACTGTTTTTT. Residues: CASSRGDSDEKLFF.

In regard to this clonotype: A read error may explain this, as a much larger clone is one base away. This chain connects TRBV27 to TRBJ2-7; possibly TRBD1 for D (5 bases). Germline assignment: CDR1 MNHEY and CDR2 SMNVEV (reference sequence). This CDR3 has 13 amino acids. With 6 bases removed from V and 2 bases from J, the gap between germline ends came to 11 bases. The CDR3 bases are TGTGCCAGCAGCTGGGGCAGGGCCTACGAGCAGTACTTC. Amino acid sequence: CASSWGRAYEQYF.

The rearrangement uses TRBV2 and TRBJ1-6, with D uncertain. The V end was cut by 1 base, the J end by 4 bases, with 11 bases between. The CDR3 extends over 16 amino acids. Looked up from germline, CDR1 is SNHLY and CDR2 is FYNNEI. CDR3 nucleotides: TGTGCCAGCAGTGAAGGGCCCGCTATGTATAATTCACCCCTCCACTTT. Translating it yields CASSEGPAMYNSPLHF.